This is a list of T cell receptor beta chains from one sample in a study of tissue T cells after allogeneic stem cell transplantation. The data were produced by immunoSEQ multiplex PCR, yet TCRdb's version contains in-frame clones alone and is incomplete. There are about 6,300 clones in the sample; just under 70% occur only once, and roughly 6.5% lies in the top ten. Sequencing was performed on tissue from the rectum, taken at autopsy. These TCRs come from a woman aged 18-49 years with breast cancer. The CDR3 runs from the conserved cysteine through the conserved F or W. Expanded clones get a size class; other rows say once, few or many, or leave the size out.

abundance	j_gene	v_gene	CDR3aa
NA	TRBJ1-3	TRBV7-9	CASSLRGTPLSGNTIYF
NA	TRBJ1-6	TRBV30	CAWSAFGQGADSPLHF
NA	TRBJ2-5	TRBV3-1/TRBV3-2	CASSQGRRWGPLETQYF
NA	TRBJ2-5	TRBV10-3	CAISEGWGTGGQETQYF
NA	TRBJ2-7	TRBV7-2	CASSLGSGTSGGPFYEQYF
NA	TRBJ1-5	TRBV6-5	CASRGDPNQPQHF
NA	TRBJ1-2	TRBV19	CASSLRQVYGYTF
few	TRBJ2-3	TRBV6-2/TRBV6-3	CASSYGSGLVSDTQYF
NA	TRBJ2-3	TRBV7-2	CASSLESGLTTDTQYF
NA	TRBJ1-5	TRBV19	CASRERGGNQPQHF